The 32 T cell receptor beta chains reported below all come from one sample, sequenced in a study of T-cell memory formation after mild COVID-19. MiXCR, run by TCRdb on the 5' RACE reads, gives a single entry per CDR3 protein. The sample comprises approximately 260,000 distinct CDR3 sequences, over 15% of which are singletons, and 22% rests with the top ten. The sequenced material came from PBMCs or a T cell subset sorted from them (not recorded which). These receptors came from a man aged 18 to 30 who had mild COVID-19 (a few samples of this study predate the infection). Cell type and time point are not known.

The genes are TRBV10-3 and TRBJ2-1; TRBD1 agrees at 8 bases. Trimming cost V 8 bases and J 0 bases; bases outside gene matches: 12. This CDR3 is built from 17 residues. Germline assignment: CDR1 ENHRY and CDR2 SYGVKD. CDR3 amino acids: CAISMELTGVSYNEQFF. The CDR3 coding sequence is TGTGCCATCTCGATGGAACTGACAGGGGTCTCCTACAATGAGCAGTTCTTC.

This chain links TRBV2 with TRBJ2-1; D remains unclear. Trimming left V 2 bases short and J 8 bases short, with 4 bases between. Germline CDR1 SNHLY, CDR2 FYNNEI. CDR3 length: 11 amino acids. In DNA, the CDR3 is TGTGCCAGCAGTGAAAACTATGAGCAGTTCTTC. Translated, it gives CASSENYEQFF.

In this sample, this clonotype turned up a few times. The chain combines TRBV7-2 with TRBJ1-6; possible D gene TRBD1, 6 bases. The CDR3 contains 14 residues. CDR1 and CDR2 (germline): SGHTA, FQGNSA. V lost 2 bases and J lost 14, with 16 bases in between. CDR3 sequence: CASSLNVRDIALHF. CDR3 nucleotides: TGTGCCAGCAGCTTAAATGTACGGGACATCGCCCTCCACTTT. The whole variable domain, filled in from reference TRBV7-2 and TRBJ1-6, reads GAGVSQSPSNKVTEKGKDVELRCDPISGHTALYWYRQSLGQGLEFLIYFQGNSAPDKSGLPSDRFSAERTGGSVSTLTIQRTQQEDSAVYLCASSLNVRDIALHFGNGTRLTVT.

The chain joins TRBV18 to TRBJ1-4; a weak D match, TRBD1 (5 bases). Germline V lookup: CDR1 KGHSH, CDR2 LQKENI. Trimming pared 4 bases from V and 5 bases from J, leaving 8 bases between. The CDR3 is 13 amino acids. The CDR3 nucleotides are TGTGCCAGCTCACGGGGGGAGAATGAAAAACTGTTTTTT. The encoded protein is CASSRGENEKLFF.

CDR3 in amino acids: CASSQELAGLTDTQYF. The CDR3 coding sequence is TGCGCCAGCAGCCAAGAACTAGCGGGACTCACAGATACGCAGTATTTT. This chain joins TRBV4-3 and TRBJ2-3, with 10 bases identical to TRBD2. V shed 0 bases, J shed 2 bases, and the junction held 2 bases outside the gene matches. This CDR3 region has 16 residues. CDR1 LGHNA and CDR2 YSLEER come from the germline V gene.

This clonotype came up a few times. This chain uses TRBV7-9 with TRBJ1-2; no definite D call. Between the trimmed V and J ends, which lost 5 bases and 8 bases, there was a span of 12 bases. Germline-derived CDR1 and CDR2 are SEHNR and FQNEAQ (reference sequence). The CDR3 spans 12 residues. The CDR3 sequence: CASSPSLEGYTF. DNA of the CDR3: TGTGCCAGCAGCCCCTCTCTGGAGGGCTACACCTTC.

This chain links TRBV15 with TRBJ1-2; D is possibly TRBD1 (6 bases). CDR3 length: 17 residues. Germline V gives CDR1 LNHNV, CDR2 YYDKDF (reference sequence). Deletions cut 2 bases from V and 0 bases from J, with 16 bases between. This CDR3 reads CATSRRLTGTSNYGYTF. CDR3 in DNA: TGTGCCACCAGCAGAAGACTTACCGGGACATCTAACTATGGCTACACCTTC.

This clonotype has more than one count but fewer than ten. The rearrangement joins TRBV15 to TRBJ1-5; no clear D. V gave up 6 bases and J gave up 1 base, with 7 bases separating them. The CDR3 spans 13 residues. The V gene's germline CDR1 is LNHNV and CDR2 YYDKDF (reference sequence). The CDR3 is CATRMGSNQPQHF. CDR3 DNA sequence: TGTGCCACCAGGATGGGGAGCAATCAGCCCCAGCATTTT.

The V gene is TRBV6-5, the J gene TRBJ1-4, with unresolved D. Looked up from germline, CDR1 is MNHEY and CDR2 is SVGAGI. Trimming left V 2 bases short and J 0 bases short, with 4 bases between. This CDR3 region has 14 residues. This CDR3 reads CASSYGPTNEKLFF. Written as DNA, the CDR3 is TGTGCCAGCAGTTACGGCCCAACTAATGAAAAACTGTTTTTT.

V gene TRBV12-3 or TRBV12-4 combines with J gene TRBJ2-5; D may be TRBD2 (6 bases). V lost 5 bases to trimming and J lost 5 bases, with 15 bases between them. This CDR3 region has 14 residues. The CDR3 here is CASSALGLGETQYF. The CDR3 nucleotides read TGTGCCAGCAGTGCATTGGGACTTGGGGAGACCCAGTACTTC.

This clonotype was counted between two and nine times. The V call is TRBV4-2, the J call TRBJ2-1; D unclear. The germline V gene encodes CDR1 LGHNA and CDR2 YNFKEQ. The CDR3 is 15 amino acids. The V and J ends lost 5 bases and 9 bases respectively, with 20 bases between them. This CDR3 reads CASSAHVSLVGEQFF. CDR3 nucleotide sequence: TGTGCCAGCAGCGCGCACGTTAGCCTTGTGGGTGAGCAGTTCTTC.

The V call is TRBV20-1, the J call TRBJ1-2; TRBD1 aligns across 7 bases. Per the germline V gene, CDR1 is DFQATT and CDR2 is SNEGSKA (reference sequence). This CDR3 is built from 15 residues. The V gene end was trimmed by 0 bases and the J gene end by 7 bases; junction bases not matched to a gene: 11. The CDR3 DNA is TGCAGTGCTAGAGATCCCGACAGGGATAGAGGTGGCTACACCTTC. Translation: CSARDPDRDRGGYTF.

This clonotype was seen only a few times. The chain links TRBV7-9 to TRBJ2-5; D is perhaps TRBD2 (5 bases). The CDR3 extends over 14 amino acids. Trimming took 2 bases from V and 3 from J, leaving 10 bases between them. Germline V lookup: CDR1 SEHNR, CDR2 FQNEAQ (reference sequence). In nucleotides, the CDR3 is TGTGCCAGCAGCTTAACTCTAGCCGAAGAGACCCAGTACTTC. Translation gives CASSLTLAEETQYF.

This clonotype showed up just a few times. The chain carries TRBV12-3 or TRBV12-4 and TRBJ2-1; no firm D call. CDR3 length equals 13 residues. Deletions cut 1 base from V and 1 base from J, with 2 bases between. The CDR3 spells CASSLESYNEQFF. CDR3 in DNA: TGTGCCAGCAGTTTAGAGTCCTACAATGAGCAGTTCTTC.

This clonotype was detected only a few times. The DNA of the CDR3 is TGTGCCAGCAGCAAAGATTCCCGGGACATCAGATGGTTTTTT. This translates into CASSKDSRDIRWFF. The chain recombines TRBV21-1 with TRBJ1-4; the D call in the table, TRBD1, was not verified against the DNA. TRBV21-1 is marked as a pseudogene. This CDR3 has 14 residues.

There are a few counts of this clonotype. The chain uses TRBV7-8 and TRBJ1-2; no reliable D call. Looked up from germline, CDR1 is SGHVS and CDR2 is FQNEAQ. V was pared by 4 bases and J by 5 bases, with 8 bases between. The CDR3 covers 12 residues. The CDR3 coding sequence is TGTGCCAGCAGCTCCTTGGGGTATGGCTACACCTTC. Protein sequence: CASSSLGYGYTF.

This clonotype was detected a few times. The J gene is TRBJ1-4, the V gene TRBV7-6, with 7 bases identical to TRBD1. Germline assignment: CDR1 SGHVS and CDR2 FNYEAQ. V gave up 7 bases and J gave up 5 bases; unmatched junction bases: 4. This CDR3 spans 13 amino acids. CDR3 amino acids: CASTPTGNEKLFF. DNA for the CDR3: TGTGCCAGCACCCCGACAGGGAATGAAAAACTGTTTTTT.

The chain is built from TRBV4-3 and TRBJ1-6; the match to TRBD1 covers 9 bases. The germline V gene encodes CDR1 LGHNA and CDR2 YSLEER. The ends lost 2 bases at V and 7 bases at J; junction bases unmatched: 3. The CDR3 runs 15 residues. The chain's CDR3 is CASSQNRGRNSPLHF. CDR3 DNA: TGCGCCAGCAGCCAAAACAGGGGGCGAAATTCACCCCTCCACTTT.

The rearrangement uses TRBV24-1 and TRBJ1-1; no clear D. Germline V gives CDR1 KGHDR, CDR2 SFDVKD. The CDR3 sequence is 14 residues long. V lost 5 bases to trimming and J lost 7 bases, with 16 bases between them. Here the CDR3 reads CATSAPEPRFEAFF. In DNA form, the CDR3 reads TGTGCCACCAGTGCCCCAGAGCCCAGGTTTGAAGCTTTCTTT.

V gene TRBV10-3 combines with J gene TRBJ2-2; TRBD2 might be the D (6 bases). Trimming shortened V by 3 bases and J by 6 bases, and 14 bases separated the two germline ends. The CDR3 loop spans 15 amino acids. Looked up from germline, CDR1 is ENHRY and CDR2 is SYGVKD. CDR3 DNA sequence: TGTGCCATCAGTGAAGGCGGGGTCGCGTCCGGGGAGCTGTTTTTT. It is translated as CAISEGGVASGELFF.

This clonotype has a handful of counts. This chain joins TRBV30 and TRBJ1-1, with D uncertain. V was pared by 4 bases and J by 1 base, with 13 bases between. The CDR3 covers 14 residues. From germline, CDR1 is GTSNPN and CDR2 SVGIG (reference sequence). The CDR3 spells CAWTLVGWNTEAFF. The CDR3 DNA is TGTGCCTGGACCTTGGTAGGGTGGAACACTGAAGCTTTCTTT. The full variable domain, in which reference TRBV30 and TRBJ1-1 provide the parts outside the CDR3, is SQTIHQWPATLVQPVGSPLSLECTVEGTSNPNLYWYRQAAGRGLQLLFYSVGIGQISSEVPQNLSASRPQDRQFILSSKKLLLSDSGFYLCAWTLVGWNTEAFFGQGTRLTVV.

The chain links TRBV5-1 to TRBJ1-3; perhaps TRBD1 as D (5 bases). The CDR3 is 16 residues long. Per germline, CDR1 SGHRS and CDR2 YFSETQ. Between the trimmed V and J ends, which lost 4 bases and 0 bases, there was a span of 14 bases. The CDR3 loop reads CASSLGLIISGNTIYF. The DNA of the CDR3 is TGCGCCAGCAGCCTGGGACTGATTATCTCTGGAAACACCATATATTTT.

The genes are TRBV7-2 and TRBJ2-3; D not resolved. The CDR3 extends over 15 amino acids. CDR1 is SGHTA and CDR2 is FQGNSA in the germline V gene. V lost 2 bases and J 1 base, leaving 10 bases between the germline ends. The CDR3 region is CASSLLVLGTDTQYF. In DNA, the CDR3 is TGTGCCAGCAGCTTATTGGTGCTTGGCACAGATACGCAGTATTTT.

The chain carries TRBV6-1 and TRBJ1-6; TRBD1 matches 9 bases. Trimming took 2 bases from V and 6 from J; bases not matched to a gene: 5. Germline CDR1 and CDR2: MNHNS and SASEGT. The CDR3 extends over 16 amino acids. This CDR3 reads CASSESPGQGNSPLHF. CDR3 DNA sequence: TGTGCCAGCAGTGAAAGTCCGGGACAGGGTAATTCACCCCTCCACTTT.

There are a few counts of this clonotype. The chain carries TRBV5-1 and TRBJ1-6; D is unresolved. Germline CDR1 SGHRS, CDR2 YFSETQ. This CDR3 is built from 16 residues. V was clipped by 0 bases and J by 9 bases, with 16 bases between them. CDR3 amino acids: CASSLVTVKGGSPLHF. CDR3 DNA: TGCGCCAGCAGCTTGGTAACCGTGAAAGGTGGTTCACCCCTCCACTTT.

This chain uses TRBV5-1 with TRBJ1-2, with D possibly matching TRBD1 (5 bases). The CDR3 has 15 residues. Germline V lookup: CDR1 SGHRS, CDR2 YFSETQ. With 1 base removed from V and 8 bases from J, the gap between germline ends came to 18 bases. Here the CDR3 reads CASSLPGRLGEGYTF. The DNA of the CDR3 is TGCGCCAGCAGCTTGCCGGGACGTCTTGGGGAGGGCTACACCTTC. The variable domain in full, completed from reference TRBV5-1 and TRBJ1-2, reads KAGVTQTPRYLIKTRGQQVTLSCSPISGHRSVSWYQQTPGQGLQFLFEYFSETQRNKGNFPGRFSGRQFSNSRSEMNVSTLELGDSALYLCASSLPGRLGEGYTFGSGTRLTVV.

This clonotype was picked up a small number of times. J is TRBJ2-5 and V is TRBV11-2; unclear D gene. This CDR3 is 15 amino acids long. With 5 bases removed from V and 4 bases from J, the gap between germline ends came to 17 bases. The germline V gene encodes CDR1 SGHAT and CDR2 FQNNGV. DNA of the CDR3: TGTGCCAGCAGCCCACTCCGGCCTGTAATAGAGACCCAGTACTTC. Translation gives CASSPLRPVIETQYF.

This chain connects TRBV7-3 to TRBJ2-5, with TRBD1 matching over 7 bases. After removal of 5 bases from V and 1 base from J, the junction contained 19 bases not matched to a gene. CDR1 is SGHTA and CDR2 is FQGTGA in the germline V gene. The CDR3 contains 19 residues. This CDR3 is CASSLIPALTGALQETQYF. The CDR3 DNA follows: TGTGCCAGCAGCCTCATCCCCGCCCTAACAGGGGCCCTCCAAGAGACCCAGTACTTC.

This chain uses TRBV9 with TRBJ2-2; perhaps TRBD2 as D (5 bases). This CDR3 is built from 15 residues. CDR1 and CDR2 from the germline V gene are SGDLS and YYNGEE. V lost 3 bases, J lost 6 bases, and 15 bases lay in between. CDR3 loop: CASSAAGLQSGELFF. CDR3 nucleotides: TGTGCCAGCAGCGCAGCTGGACTGCAATCCGGGGAGCTGTTTTTT.

This clonotype was picked up many times. The rearrangement joins TRBV15 to TRBJ2-7, with D perhaps TRBD1 or TRBD2 (5 bases each). CDR3 length equals 15 residues. Trimming took 1 base from V and 4 from J, leaving 14 bases between them. Germline assignment: CDR1 LNHNV and CDR2 YYDKDF (reference sequence). Here the CDR3 reads CATSRGLYGAYEQYF. CDR3 bases: TGTGCCACCAGCAGAGGACTGTACGGGGCTTACGAGCAGTACTTC.

The table lists this clonotype with a few counts. V usage is TRBV4-1 and J usage is TRBJ2-1, with TRBD2 identical over 11 bases. The germline gives CDR1 MGHRA, CDR2 YSYEKL. V lost 4 bases to trimming and J lost 5 bases; unmatched junction nucleotides: 1. The CDR3 runs to 14 residues. The CDR3 DNA follows: TGCGCCAGCAGCCGACTAGCGGGGAACAATGAGCAGTTCTTC. Residues: CASSRLAGNNEQFF.

The chain recombines TRBV3-1 with TRBJ2-7; 7 nucleotides align to TRBD1. Trimming at V came to 4 bases and at J to 2 bases, leaving 2 bases not matched to a gene. The germline gives CDR1 LGHDT, CDR2 YNNKEL (reference sequence). The CDR3 covers 13 residues. The CDR3 bases are TGTGCCAGCAGCCTGAGGGGGCCCTACGAGCAGTACTTC. It is translated as CASSLRGPYEQYF.